This T cell receptor beta chain was observed in a study of blood T cell repertoires in COVID-19. Background on the study: Acute and convalescent COVID-19 samples came from the United States, Italy and Spain. T cells, B-cell-depleted T cells, or PBMCs supplied cDNA or gDNA.

Assay used: immunoSEQ multiplex PCR; TCRdb lists only in-frame clones, some missing. This table has about 100,000 clones, roughly 84% appearing once. This clone occurred a few times. The sequenced sample consisted of peripheral blood. The TCR originated in a human donor in a cohort sampled during active COVID-19.

CDR3 coding DNA: TGTGCCAGTAGTAAACAGGGACCCAATGAAAAACTGTTTTTT. It specifies CASSKQGPNEKLFF. The rearrangement uses TRBV19 and TRBJ1-4; D is possibly TRBD1 (6 bases). Germline CDR1 LNHDA, CDR2 SQIVND (reference sequence). Between the trimmed V and J ends, which lost 4 bases and 5 bases, there was a span of 11 bases. The CDR3 consists of 14 residues. The whole variable domain, filled in from reference TRBV19 and TRBJ1-4, reads DGGITQSPKYLFRKEGQNVTLSCEQNLNHDAMYWYRQDPGQGLRLIYYSQIVNDFQKGDIAEGYSVSREKKESFPLTVTSAQKNPTAFYLCASSKQGPNEKLFFGSGTQLSVL.